Sequencing of this T cell receptor beta chain was carried out in a study of cytomegalovirus exposure and HLA in healthy donors. Trimming removed 3 bases at V and 3 bases at J, with 9 bases between. The germline V gene has CDR1 SGHRS and CDR2 YFSETQ. CDR3 length: 13 amino acids. This clone was seen a few times. 60 Vbeta and 13 Jbeta primers were used in PCR. TCRdb keeps only in-frame clones here, not all; method: immunoSEQ multiplex PCR. The table shows approximately 170,000 clones, with roughly three quarters occurring only once. The chain employs TRBV5-1 and TRBJ1-1; D remains unclear. This sequence originates from a woman under 30 in good health and CMV-seronegative. Sequencing was done on a sample of PBMCs. The chain's CDR3 is CASSWRFDTEAFF. CDR3 DNA: TGCGCCAGCAGCTGGAGATTTGACACTGAAGCTTTCTTT.